The T cell receptor beta chain under discussion was sequenced for a study of CD8+CD57+ T cells in acquired aplastic anemia (dated by TCRdb to 2016 to 2019). For the study in its entirety: Extracted DNA from sorted CD4+ and CD8+ cells averaged approximately 3 ug, ranging from roughly 0.17 to 30 ug. A CD8+CD57+ expansion meant a frequency higher than the mean frequency seen in healthy subjects. What the work shows at the level of the full study, not this receptor alone: Around 27 CD8+ CDR3 sequences were found to be shared between patients and controls, but these sequences appeared to be highly expressed in patients and within the immunodominant clones of the patients. Between patients and healthy controls, no significant difference in CD8+ Simpson's diversity was found (P=0.060).

Profiling of TCR beta VDJ combinations and CDR3 sequences used genomic DNA as the template. TCR repertoire sequencing was run on an Illumina HiSeq 2000. The authors' pipeline ran thus. TRBV/TRBJ rearrangement plots, CDR3 size and DJ length profiles, and Simpson's diversity index were used to assess repertoires. The most abundant DNA sequence in the deep sequencing data was defined as the immunodominant clone. CDR3 amino acid sequences were checked for sharing across subjects and were also compared against the VDJdb database and published repertoires. The public sequencing data were trimmed at Q25 with fastp and processed into clonotypes with MiXCR by TCRdb, which kept only in-frame beta chains. CDR3 protein duplicates are merged, each entry listing the most common genes and DNA. It is TCRdb's table, rather than the study itself, that gives the V and J calls and clone size. Recorded for this sample are under 250,000 distinct CDR3 sequences; approximately 60% of them occurred a single time. Around 60% of the sample is taken by the ten largest.

The CDR3 has 15 amino acids, counting the end cysteine and phenylalanine. Only the CDR3 region is kept as DNA, spanning 45 bases read in frame from base 1. For this chain, trimming is 3 bases at the V end and 5 bases at the J end, and the number of junction bases without a gene match is 6. Via the germline V gene, CDR1 is SGHVS and CDR2 FQNEAQ. The patients picked for sequencing were ones in whom flow cytometry had shown an expansion of CD8+CD57+ cells. All patients had severe acquired aplastic anemia diagnosed by International Study of Aplastic Anemia and Agranulocytosis and Camitta criteria. Patients had received no therapy at the time of blood sampling. In the study, sorted CD4+ and CD8+ blood T cells from patients with severe aplastic anemia and from healthy subjects underwent deep sequencing of TCR repertoires. Patients were enrolled under clinicaltrials.gov protocols 00001620, 01623167, 00001397, 00071045, 00081523 and 00961064 in the USA. Ficoll-Paque density gradient centrifugation was used to isolate peripheral blood mononuclear cells. CD4+ and CD8+ T cells were sorted by FACS or magnetic beads before DNA extraction.

Turning to this clonotype: Which antigen it targets is not known. Base qualities are not provided; no much larger clone lies one nucleotide away.

This receptor was identified in a human donor with aplastic anemia. Sequencing input: sorted CD4+, CD8+, or CD8+CD57+ T cells (not recorded which) from PBMCs. This receptor chain uses TRBV7-8 and TRBJ2-7; 11 bases in between match TRBD2. The CDR3 corresponds to CASSFQTSGINEQYF. The nucleotide sequence is TGTGCCAGCAGCTTCCAGACTAGCGGGATAAACGAGCAGTACTTC. Beyond the CDR3, the reference TRBV7-8 and TRBJ2-7 genes provide the residues; the full variable domain reads: GAGVSQSPRYKVAKRGQDVALRCDPISGHVSLFWYQQALGQGPEFLTYFQNEAQLDKSGLPSDRFFAERPEGSVSTLKIQRTQQEDSAVYLCASSFQTSGINEQYFGPGTRLTVT.